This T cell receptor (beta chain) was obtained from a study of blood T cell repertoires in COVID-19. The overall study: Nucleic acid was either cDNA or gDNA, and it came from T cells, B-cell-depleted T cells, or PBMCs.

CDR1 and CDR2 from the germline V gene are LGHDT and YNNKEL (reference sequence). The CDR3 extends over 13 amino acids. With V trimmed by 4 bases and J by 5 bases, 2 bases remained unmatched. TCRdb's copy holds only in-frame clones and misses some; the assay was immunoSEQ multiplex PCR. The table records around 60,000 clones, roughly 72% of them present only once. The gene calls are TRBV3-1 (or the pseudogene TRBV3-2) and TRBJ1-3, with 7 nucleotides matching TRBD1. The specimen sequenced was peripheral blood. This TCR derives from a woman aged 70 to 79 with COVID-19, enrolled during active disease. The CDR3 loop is CASSRDSRNTIYF. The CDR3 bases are TGTGCCAGCAGCCGGGACAGTAGAAACACCATATATTTT.